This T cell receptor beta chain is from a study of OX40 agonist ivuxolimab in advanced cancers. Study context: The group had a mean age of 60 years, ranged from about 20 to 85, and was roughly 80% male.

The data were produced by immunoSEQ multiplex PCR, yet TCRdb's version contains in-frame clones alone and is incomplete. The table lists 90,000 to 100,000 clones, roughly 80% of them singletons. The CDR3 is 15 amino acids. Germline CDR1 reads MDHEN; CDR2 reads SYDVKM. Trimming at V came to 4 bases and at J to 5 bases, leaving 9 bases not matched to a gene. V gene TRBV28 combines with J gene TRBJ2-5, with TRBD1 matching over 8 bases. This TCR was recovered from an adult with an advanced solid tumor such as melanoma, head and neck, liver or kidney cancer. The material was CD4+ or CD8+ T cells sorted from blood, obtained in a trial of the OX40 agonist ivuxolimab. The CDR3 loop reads CASSYKGRGQETQYF. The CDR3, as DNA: TGTGCCAGCAGTTATAAGGGCAGGGGGCAGGAGACCCAGTACTTC.